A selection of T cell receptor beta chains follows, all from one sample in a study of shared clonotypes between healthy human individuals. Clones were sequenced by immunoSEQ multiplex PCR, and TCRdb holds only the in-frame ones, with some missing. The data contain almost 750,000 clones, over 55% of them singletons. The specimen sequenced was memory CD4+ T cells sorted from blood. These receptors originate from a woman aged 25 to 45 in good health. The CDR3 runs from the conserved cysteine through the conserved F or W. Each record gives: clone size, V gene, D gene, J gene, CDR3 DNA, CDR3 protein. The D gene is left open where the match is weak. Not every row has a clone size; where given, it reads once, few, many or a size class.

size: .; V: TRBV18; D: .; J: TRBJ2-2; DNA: TGTGCCAGCTCACCTACGGTTTCTCGGAACACCGGGGAGCTGTTTTTT; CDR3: CASSPTVSRNTGELFF
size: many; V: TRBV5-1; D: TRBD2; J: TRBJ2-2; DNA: TGCGCCAGCAGCTCGGGACTAGCGGGAGCTGGGGAGCTGTTTTTT; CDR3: CASSSGLAGAGELFF
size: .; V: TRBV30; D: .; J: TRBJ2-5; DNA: TGTGCCTCCTCAGAACGTAGCGGCCCGTCGGAGACCCAGTACTTC; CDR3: CASSERSGPSETQYF
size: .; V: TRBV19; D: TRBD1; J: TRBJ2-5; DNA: TGTGCCAGTAGTATACAGGGGGCAGACGCGGTGCAGTACTTC; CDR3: CASSIQGADAVQYF
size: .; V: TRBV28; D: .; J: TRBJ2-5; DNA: TGTGCCAGCAGTTTGGGTCTGTCAAGCGGCCAAGAGACCCAGTACTTC; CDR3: CASSLGLSSGQETQYF
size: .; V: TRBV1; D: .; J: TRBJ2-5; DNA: TGCACCAGCAGCCAAGTGACTAGCGGGAGGGAACAAGAGACCCAGTACTTC; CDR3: CTSSQVTSGREQETQYF
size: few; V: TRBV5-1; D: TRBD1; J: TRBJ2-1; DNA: TGCGCCAGCGCTCGGGACAGTAGCTCCTACAATGAGCAGTTCTTC; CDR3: CASARDSSSYNEQFF
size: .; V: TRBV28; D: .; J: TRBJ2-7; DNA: TGTGCCAGCAGGCCTCTGACGTCCAGGGCTGTCGAGCAGTACTTC; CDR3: CASRPLTSRAVEQYF
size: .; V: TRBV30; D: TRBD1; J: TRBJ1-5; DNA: TGTGCCTGGACAACCGGGACAGGCCCTCAGCCCCAGCATTTT; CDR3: CAWTTGTGPQPQHF
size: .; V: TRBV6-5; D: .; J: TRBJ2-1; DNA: TGTGCCAGCAGCCGTGTTACGAGCTCCTACAATGAGCAGTTCTTC; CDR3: CASSRVTSSYNEQFF
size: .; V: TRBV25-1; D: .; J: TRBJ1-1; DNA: TGTGCCAGCAGTGAATGGACCGGGACTTACCTTGAAGCTTTCTTT; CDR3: CASSEWTGTYLEAFF
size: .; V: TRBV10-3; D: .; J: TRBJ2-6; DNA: TGTGCCATCAGTGTACTGGCCTGTATACAAAGTCGGGCCAACGTCCTGACTTTC; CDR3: CAISVLACIQSRANVLTF
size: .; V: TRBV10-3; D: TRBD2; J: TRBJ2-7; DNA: TGTGCCATCAGCCCGGGAGGAGGCTCTGGGGAGCAGTACTTC; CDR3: CAISPGGGSGEQYF
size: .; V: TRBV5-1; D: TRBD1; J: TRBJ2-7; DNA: TGCGCCAGCAGGATGACAGGGAGCTACGAGCAGTACTTC; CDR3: CASRMTGSYEQYF
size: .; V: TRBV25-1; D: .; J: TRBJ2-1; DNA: TGTGCCAGCAGTGAAGGTACGGGGAGCAGTAATGAGCAGTTCTTC; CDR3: CASSEGTGSSNEQFF
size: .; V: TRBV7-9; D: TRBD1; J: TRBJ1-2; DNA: TGTGCCAGCAGCTTAGGTCATTACCGCAGGGGGGACTATGGCTACACCTTC; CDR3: CASSLGHYRRGDYGYTF
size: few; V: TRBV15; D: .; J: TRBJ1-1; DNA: TGTGCCACCAGCAGAGATCCGTTAGGGGCATTGGACACTGAAGCTTTCTTT; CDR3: CATSRDPLGALDTEAFF
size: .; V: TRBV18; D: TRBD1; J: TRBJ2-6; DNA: TGTGCCAGCTCCCCTGGCGGACAGGGGGCTTCTGGGGCCAACGTCCTGACTTTC; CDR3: CASSPGGQGASGANVLTF
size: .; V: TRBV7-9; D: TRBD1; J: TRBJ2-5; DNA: TGTGCCAGCAGCCGCGCCGGGACAGGGGCTCAAGAGACCCAGTACTTC; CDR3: CASSRAGTGAQETQYF
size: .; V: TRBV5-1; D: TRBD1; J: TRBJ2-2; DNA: TGCGCCAGCAGACTGACAGGGGCATCGAACACCGGGGAGCTGTTTTTT; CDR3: CASRLTGASNTGELFF
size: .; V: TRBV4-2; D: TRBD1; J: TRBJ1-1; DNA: TGTGCCAGCAGCTTCGCCGGGACAGGAGAAGCTTTCTTT; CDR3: CASSFAGTGEAFF
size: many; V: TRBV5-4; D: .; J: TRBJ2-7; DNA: TGTGCCAGCAGCGCGGGAGGGACAGGGAGAAACTACGAGCAGTACTTC; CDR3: CASSAGGTGRNYEQYF
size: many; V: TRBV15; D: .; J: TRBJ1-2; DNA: TGTGCCACCAGCAGAGATCAGGGTACCTATGGCTACACCTTC; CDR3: CATSRDQGTYGYTF
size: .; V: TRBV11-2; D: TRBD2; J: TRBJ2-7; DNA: TGTGCCAGCAGCCTCCTACCCGGGGGGGGAGGGCTTTTGGAGCAGTACTTC; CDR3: CASSLLPGGGGLLEQYF